What follows is one TCR beta chain and its context. The target antigen is unknown. Deletions cut 5 bases from V and 8 bases from J, with 15 bases between. Germline values: CDR1 SGHTA, CDR2 FQGTGA. The CDR3 is made up of 14 amino acids. The data derive from a study of OX40 agonist ivuxolimab in advanced cancers. Study-wide points: Expanded clones tended on average to be more numerous among CD8+ T cells than CD4+.

Clones were read by immunoSEQ multiplex PCR, and TCRdb kept only the in-frame ones, dropping some. Here the sample spans 45,000 to 60,000 clones, 79% being singletons. This clonotype originated in an adult with an advanced solid tumor such as melanoma, head and neck, liver or kidney cancer. This chain joins TRBV7-3 and TRBJ2-2; D possibly uses TRBD1 or TRBD2 (5 bases each). The sample was CD4+ or CD8+ T cells sorted from blood, taken in a trial of the OX40 agonist ivuxolimab. CDR3 sequence reads: CASSRDGSLGELFF. The CDR3 nucleotides read TGTGCCAGCAGCCGGGACGGCAGTCTTGGGGAGCTGTTTTTT.